The next 7 T cell receptor beta chains were all read from a single sample in a study of regulatory T cells in long-lasting Graves disease. Construction of TCR beta libraries relied on iRepertoire HTBI primers and on Arm-PCR targeting CDR3 regions. TCRdb re-analysed the multiplex PCR reads in MiXCR, keeping a single row per CDR3 protein. The sample includes fewer than 400,000 distinct CDR3 sequences, around a fifth seen only once; the top ten take less than 35%. Documented time point: persistent/refractory GD, antithyroid drugs over 5 years with positive TRAb. Preparation of the TCR library used RNA extracted from PBMCs. The sample here was peripheral blood mononuclear cells (PBMCs), taken when the disease was refractory, from a patient treated with antithyroid drugs. These TCRs come from a female donor with Graves disease.

This clonotype appeared a single time. This sequence joins TRBV2 and TRBJ2-1; 10 bases are shared with TRBD1. With V trimmed by 6 bases and J by 15 bases, 8 bases remained unmatched. Germline V gives CDR1 SNHLY, CDR2 FYNNEI. CDR3 length: 12 amino acids. Written as DNA, the CDR3 is TGTGCCAGCAGAAGACAGGGGGCGAGACGGTTCTTC. Translation gives CASRRQGARRFF.

This chain connects TRBV20-1 to TRBJ2-7; unclear D gene. CDR3 size: 15 residues. Germline CDR1 DFQATT, CDR2 SNEGSKA (reference sequence). Between the trimmed V and J ends, which lost 4 bases and 2 bases, there was a span of 18 bases. The CDR3 loop is CSAIRRYSMAYEQYF. The CDR3 DNA sequence: TGCAGTGCTATACGTAGATATTCCATGGCCTACGAGCAGTACTTC.

This clonotype was recorded a few times. The chain joins TRBV7-2 to TRBJ1-3; the D gene is possibly TRBD1 (6 bases). Trimming took off 5 bases at V and 0 bases at J, with 14 bases between the two ends. Germline-derived CDR1 and CDR2 are SGHTA and FQGNSA. There are 16 residues in the CDR3. The CDR3 protein is CASSPDRLLSGNTIYF. DNA for the CDR3: TGTGCCAGCAGCCCAGACAGGCTCCTCTCTGGAAACACCATATATTTT.

This clonotype was detected ten times or more. CDR3 protein: CASNDGTPYQPQHF. CDR3 in DNA: TGTGCCAGCAACGACGGAACACCCTATCAGCCCCAGCATTTT. J is TRBJ1-5 and V is TRBV9; D call uncertain. Trimming cost V 6 bases and J 5 bases, with 15 bases left between them. The CDR3 consists of 14 residues. Per the germline V gene, CDR1 is SGDLS and CDR2 is YYNGEE. The whole variable domain, remainder taken from reference TRBV9 and TRBJ1-5, is DSGVTQTPKHLITATGQRVTLRCSPRSGDLSVYWYQQSLDQGLQFLIQYYNGEERAKGNILERFSAQQFPDLHSELNLSSLELGDSALYFCASNDGTPYQPQHFGDGTRLSIL.

A few counts support this clonotype. CDR3 region: CASSLEGLNEKLFF. In DNA, the CDR3 is TGCGCCAGCAGCTTGGAGGGTCTTAATGAAAAACTGTTTTTT. The chain combines TRBV5-1 with TRBJ1-4; no clear D gene. Germline V gene sequence: CDR1 SGHRS, CDR2 YFSETQ. This CDR3 is 14 amino acids long. The ends were cut back, 0 bases at V and 4 bases at J, with 7 bases in the middle.

This clonotype was counted at least ten times. The chain employs TRBV7-3 and TRBJ1-2; no clear D gene. The CDR3 spans 13 residues. Germline V lookup: CDR1 SGHTA, CDR2 FQGTGA. V was shortened by 5 bases and J by 2 bases, with 9 bases between the two germline ends. This CDR3 is CASSPNGNYGYTF. Written as DNA, the CDR3 is TGTGCCAGCAGCCCGAATGGGAACTATGGCTACACCTTC.

This clonotype was seen repeatedly, ten times or more. The chain has TRBV6-1 and TRBJ1-4; D gene uncertain. Trimming cost V 8 bases and J 1 base, with 14 bases left between them. This CDR3 spans 15 amino acids. Germline CDR1 is MNHNS and CDR2 is SASEGT. CDR3 loop: CASGLVGRTNEKLFF. Written as DNA, the CDR3 is TGTGCCAGCGGCCTAGTGGGGAGAACTAATGAAAAACTGTTTTTT.